This paragraph covers one T cell receptor beta chain sequence. This entry belongs to a study of control samples from healthy donors and cancer patients. Data came from immunoSEQ multiplex PCR; TCRdb stores just in-frame clones and leaves some out. Found here are roughly 50,000 clones, 90% to 95% of them singletons; the top ten hold approximately 4.3%. CDR1 and CDR2 (germline): SGHTA, FQGTGA. J lost 1 base, V lost 5 bases, and 3 bases had no gene match. This CDR3 spans 14 amino acids. The V call is TRBV7-3, the J call TRBJ2-5, with 8 bases that match TRBD1. The receptor's source is a man aged 25 to 40 in good health. The sequencing input was blood. CDR3 sequence (DNA): TGTGCCAGCAGCCCTGGACAGGGCCAAGAGACCCAGTACTTC. This encodes CASSPGQGQETQYF.